The clone carrying this TCR beta chain turned up a few times. This entry belongs to a study of blood T cell repertoires in COVID-19. At the level of the study: T cells, B-cell-depleted T cells, or PBMCs provided the cDNA or gDNA that served as material.

With 4 bases removed from V and 8 bases from J, the gap between germline ends came to 20 bases. The CDR3 length is 16 residues. Germline V gene lookup returns CDR1 LGHDT and CDR2 YNNKEL (reference sequence). Enrollees, about 18 to 90 years old, lived in some 24 US areas. Sequencing used immunoSEQ multiplex PCR; TCRdb keeps in-frame clones, though not all of them. In the table there are about 160,000 clones, roughly 90% of which are singletons. This sequence joins TRBV3-1 (or the pseudogene TRBV3-2) and TRBJ1-4, with a tentative D call TRBD1 (5 bases). The sequencing input was PBMCs or T cells enriched from blood (not recorded which). The receptor was derived from a woman between 45 and 60 years old who had recovered from COVID-19. The CDR3 DNA reads as TGTGCCAGCAGCCTCCCCACGGCGGGGACGTACGAAAAACTGTTTTTT. Residues: CASSLPTAGTYEKLFF.